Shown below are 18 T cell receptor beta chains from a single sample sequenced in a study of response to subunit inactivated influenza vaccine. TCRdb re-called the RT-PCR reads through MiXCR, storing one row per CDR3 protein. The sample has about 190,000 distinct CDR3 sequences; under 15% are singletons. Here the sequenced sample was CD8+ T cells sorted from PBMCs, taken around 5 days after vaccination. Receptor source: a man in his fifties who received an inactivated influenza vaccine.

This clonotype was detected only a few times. The CDR3 is CATSSGQGIRHEQYF. The CDR3 DNA sequence: TGTGCCACCAGCAGCGGACAGGGGATTCGACACGAGCAGTACTTC. The chain is built from TRBV15 and TRBJ2-7; 9 positions match TRBD1. Trimming at V came to 3 bases and at J to 5 bases, leaving 8 bases not matched to a gene. The germline V gene has CDR1 LNHNV and CDR2 YYDKDF (reference sequence). The CDR3 length is 15 residues.

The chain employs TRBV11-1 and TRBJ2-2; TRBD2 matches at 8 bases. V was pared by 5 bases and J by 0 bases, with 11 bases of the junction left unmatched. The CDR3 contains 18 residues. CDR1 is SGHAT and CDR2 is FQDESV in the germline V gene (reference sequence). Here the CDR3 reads CASSTPAGEIPNTGELFF. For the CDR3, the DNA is TGTGCCAGCAGCACACCAGCGGGGGAGATCCCGAACACCGGGGAGCTGTTTTTT.

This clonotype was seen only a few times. The CDR3, as DNA: TGTGCCAGCAGCGTAGTGGGGTCTAGCGAGACCCAGTACTTC. This codes for CASSVVGSSETQYF. The V and J genes are TRBV9 and TRBJ2-5, with D possibly TRBD2 on 5 matching bases. CDR3 length: 14 amino acids. Germline V gene lookup returns CDR1 SGDLS and CDR2 YYNGEE. V was cut by 0 bases and J by 5 bases, with 11 bases left in between. Complete variable domain (other parts from reference TRBV9 and TRBJ2-5): DSGVTQTPKHLITATGQRVTLRCSPRSGDLSVYWYQQSLDQGLQFLIQYYNGEERAKGNILERFSAQQFPDLHSELNLSSLELGDSALYFCASSVVGSSETQYFGPGTRLLVL.

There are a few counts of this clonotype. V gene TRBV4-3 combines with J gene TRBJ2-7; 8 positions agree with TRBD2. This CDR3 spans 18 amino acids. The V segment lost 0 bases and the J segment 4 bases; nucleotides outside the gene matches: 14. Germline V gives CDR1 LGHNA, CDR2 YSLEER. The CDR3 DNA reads TGCGCCAGCAGCCAAGAATTGACGGGGGGGAGAGGCCTTTACGAGCAGTACTTC. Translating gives CASSQELTGGRGLYEQYF.

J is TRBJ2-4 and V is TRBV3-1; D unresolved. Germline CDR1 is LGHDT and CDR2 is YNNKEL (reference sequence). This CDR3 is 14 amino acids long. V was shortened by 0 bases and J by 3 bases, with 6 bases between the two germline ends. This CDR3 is CASSQDWDKNIQYF. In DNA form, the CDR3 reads TGTGCCAGCAGCCAAGACTGGGACAAAAACATTCAGTACTTC.

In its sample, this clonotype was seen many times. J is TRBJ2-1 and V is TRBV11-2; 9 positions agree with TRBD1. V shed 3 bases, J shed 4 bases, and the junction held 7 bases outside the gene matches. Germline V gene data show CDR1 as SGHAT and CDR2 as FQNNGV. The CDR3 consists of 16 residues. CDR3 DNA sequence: TGTGCCAGCAGCTTGACCGGGACAGGGTTTTACAATGAGCAGTTCTTC. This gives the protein CASSLTGTGFYNEQFF.

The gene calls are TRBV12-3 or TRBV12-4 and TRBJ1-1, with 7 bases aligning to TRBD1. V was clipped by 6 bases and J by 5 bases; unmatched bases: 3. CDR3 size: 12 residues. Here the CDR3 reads CASRPRGTEAFF. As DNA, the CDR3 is TGTGCCAGCAGACCCAGGGGGACTGAAGCTTTCTTT.

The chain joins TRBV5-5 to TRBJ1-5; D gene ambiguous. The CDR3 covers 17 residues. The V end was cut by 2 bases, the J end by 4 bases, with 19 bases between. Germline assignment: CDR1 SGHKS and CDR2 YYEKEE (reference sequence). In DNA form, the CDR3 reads TGTGCCAGCAGCTTCATATTTCTCCGGGCGGGGAATCAGCCCCAGCATTTT. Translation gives CASSFIFLRAGNQPQHF.

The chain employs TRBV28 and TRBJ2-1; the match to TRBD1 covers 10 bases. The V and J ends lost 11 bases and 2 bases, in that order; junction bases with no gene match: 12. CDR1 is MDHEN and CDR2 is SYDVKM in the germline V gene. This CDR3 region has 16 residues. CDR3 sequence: CAGPPGTGETYNEQFF. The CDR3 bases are TGTGCCGGACCACCCGGGACAGGGGAGACCTACAATGAGCAGTTCTTC.

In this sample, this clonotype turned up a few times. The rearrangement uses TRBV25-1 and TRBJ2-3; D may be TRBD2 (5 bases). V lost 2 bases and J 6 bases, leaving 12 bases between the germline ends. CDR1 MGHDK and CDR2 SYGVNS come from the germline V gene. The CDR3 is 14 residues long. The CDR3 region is CASSEVYSVDTQYF. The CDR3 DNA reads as TGTGCCAGCAGTGAAGTCTATAGCGTGGATACGCAGTATTTT.

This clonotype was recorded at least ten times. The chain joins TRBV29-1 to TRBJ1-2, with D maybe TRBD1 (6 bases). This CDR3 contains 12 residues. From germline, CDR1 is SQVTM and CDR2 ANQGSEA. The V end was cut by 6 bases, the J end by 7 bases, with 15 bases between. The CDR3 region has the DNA TGCAGCGTACCCAGGACAGCGGGTGGCTACACCTTC. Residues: CSVPRTAGGYTF.

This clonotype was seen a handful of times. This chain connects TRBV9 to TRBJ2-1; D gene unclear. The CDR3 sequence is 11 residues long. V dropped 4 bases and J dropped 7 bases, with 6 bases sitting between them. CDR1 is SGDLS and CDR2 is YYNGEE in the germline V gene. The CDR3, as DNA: TGTGCCAGCAGCCCTGCTAATGAGCAGTTCTTC. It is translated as CASSPANEQFF. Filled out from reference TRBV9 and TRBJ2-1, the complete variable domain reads DSGVTQTPKHLITATGQRVTLRCSPRSGDLSVYWYQQSLDQGLQFLIQYYNGEERAKGNILERFSAQQFPDLHSELNLSSLELGDSALYFCASSPANEQFFGPGTRLTVL.

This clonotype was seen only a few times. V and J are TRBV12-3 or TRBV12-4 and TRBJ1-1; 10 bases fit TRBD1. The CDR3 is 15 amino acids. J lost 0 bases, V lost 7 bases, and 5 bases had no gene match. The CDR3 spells CASTEDRGLNTEAFF. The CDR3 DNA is TGTGCCAGCACCGAGGACAGGGGGTTGAACACTGAAGCTTTCTTT.

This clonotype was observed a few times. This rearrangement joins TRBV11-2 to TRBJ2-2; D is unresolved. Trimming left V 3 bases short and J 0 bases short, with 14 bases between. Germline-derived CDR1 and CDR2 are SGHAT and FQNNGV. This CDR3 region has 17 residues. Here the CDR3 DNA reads TGTGCCAGCAGCTTTTGGTTGCTCACGACGAACACCGGGGAGCTGTTTTTT. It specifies CASSFWLLTTNTGELFF. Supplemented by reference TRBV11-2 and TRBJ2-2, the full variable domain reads EAGVAQSPRYKIIEKRQSVAFWCNPISGHATLYWYQQILGQGPKLLIQFQNNGVVDDSQLPKDRFSAERLKGVDSTLKIQPAKLEDSAVYLCASSFWLLTTNTGELFFGEGSRLTVL.

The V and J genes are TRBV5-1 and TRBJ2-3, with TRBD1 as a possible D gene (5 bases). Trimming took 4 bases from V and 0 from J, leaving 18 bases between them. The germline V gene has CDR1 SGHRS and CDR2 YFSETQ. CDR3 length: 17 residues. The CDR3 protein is CASSESRTLESTDTQYF. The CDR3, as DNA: TGCGCCAGCAGCGAATCACGGACACTTGAGAGCACAGATACGCAGTATTTT.

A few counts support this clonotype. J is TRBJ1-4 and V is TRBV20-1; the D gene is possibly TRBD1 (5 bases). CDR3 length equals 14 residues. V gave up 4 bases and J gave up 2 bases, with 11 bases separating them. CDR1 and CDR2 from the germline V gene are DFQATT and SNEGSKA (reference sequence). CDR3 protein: CSAIPRVTNEKLFF. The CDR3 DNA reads TGCAGTGCTATTCCCAGGGTTACTAATGAAAAACTGTTTTTT.

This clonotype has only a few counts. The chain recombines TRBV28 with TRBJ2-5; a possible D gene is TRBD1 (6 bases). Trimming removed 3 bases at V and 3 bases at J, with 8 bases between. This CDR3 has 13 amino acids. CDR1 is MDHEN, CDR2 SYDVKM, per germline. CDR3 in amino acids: CASSFNREETQYF. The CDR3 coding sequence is TGTGCCAGCAGTTTCAACAGGGAAGAGACCCAGTACTTC.

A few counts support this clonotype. The CDR3 here is CASSVRTDFTKQYF. CDR3 DNA sequence: TGTGCCAGCAGTGTACGGACTGATTTTACGAAGCAGTACTTC. The V gene is TRBV12-3 or TRBV12-4, the J gene TRBJ2-7, with a tentative D call TRBD2 (5 bases). V was clipped by 5 bases and J by 8 bases, with 19 bases between them. This CDR3 contains 14 residues.